These 32 T cell receptor beta chains came from one sample sequenced in a study of blood T cell repertoires in COVID-19. Measured with immunoSEQ multiplex PCR; TCRdb has only the in-frame clones, and not every one. This table holds approximately 50,000 clones, around 79% found once. Sample: peripheral blood. The origin of the receptors is a man aged 65 to 85 with acute or convalescent COVID-19.

This clone was recorded once. The chain links TRBV11-3 to TRBJ2-5, with D possibly TRBD1 on 5 matching bases. Germline CDR1 SGHNT, CDR2 YENEEA. The CDR3 extends over 16 amino acids. Trimming removed 8 bases at V and 0 bases at J, with 19 bases between. The CDR3 here is CASHLRRGGDQETQYF. CDR3 in DNA: TGTGCCAGCCATTTGCGAAGGGGTGGGGACCAAGAGACCCAGTACTTC.

This chain joins TRBV30 and TRBJ2-7, with TRBD2 matching 7 bases. The ends lost 4 bases at V and 7 bases at J; junction bases unmatched: 10. From germline, CDR1 is GTSNPN and CDR2 SVGIG (reference sequence). The CDR3 loop spans 13 amino acids. CDR3 residues: CAWTLAEFGEQYF. In DNA, the CDR3 is TGTGCCTGGACGCTAGCGGAATTCGGGGAGCAGTACTTC.

This sequence joins TRBV7-2 and TRBJ1-4; TRBD1 is a possible D gene (5 bases). The CDR3 sequence is 15 residues long. The V end was cut by 3 bases, the J end by 0 bases, with 8 bases between. CDR1 and CDR2 (germline): SGHTA, FQGNSA. The CDR3 loop is CASSLQGTTNEKLFF. In nucleotides, the CDR3 is TGTGCCAGCAGCTTGCAGGGAACAACTAATGAAAAACTGTTTTTT. The variable domain in full, with the rest retrieved from reference TRBV7-2 and TRBJ1-4, is GAGVSQSPSNKVTEKGKDVELRCDPISGHTALYWYRQSLGQGLEFLIYFQGNSAPDKSGLPSDRFSAERTGGSVSTLTIQRTQQEDSAVYLCASSLQGTTNEKLFFGSGTQLSVL.

The chain combines TRBV4-1 with TRBJ2-3; no definite D call. The CDR3 extends over 12 amino acids. Germline V gives CDR1 MGHRA, CDR2 YSYEKL. Trimming stripped 1 base from V and 6 bases from J, with 5 bases between. The CDR3 here is CASSQGVDTQYF. The CDR3 coding sequence is TGCGCCAGCAGCCAAGGCGTGGATACGCAGTATTTT.

The CDR3 sequence is CASSRNQGDTEAFF. CDR3 coding DNA: TGCGCCAGCAGCCGAAATCAGGGGGACACTGAAGCTTTCTTT. The chain links TRBV4-1 to TRBJ1-1; 7 bases line up with TRBD1. Germline V gene lookup returns CDR1 MGHRA and CDR2 YSYEKL. CDR3 length equals 14 residues. V shed 4 bases and J 3 bases; nucleotides not matched to a gene: 5.

This chain links TRBV5-1 with TRBJ1-2; D is possibly TRBD1 (6 bases). V lost 4 bases and J lost 2, with 15 bases in between. This CDR3 contains 15 residues. Germline lookup yields CDR1 SGHRS and CDR2 YFSETQ. CDR3 loop: CASSPGGGQNYGYTF. CDR3 bases: TGCGCCAGCAGCCCGGGTGGGGGCCAAAACTATGGCTACACCTTC. Using reference TRBV5-1 and TRBJ1-2 for the parts outside the CDR3, the full variable domain is KAGVTQTPRYLIKTRGQQVTLSCSPISGHRSVSWYQQTPGQGLQFLFEYFSETQRNKGNFPGRFSGRQFSNSRSEMNVSTLELGDSALYLCASSPGGGQNYGYTFGSGTRLTVV.

The chain links TRBV10-3 to TRBJ2-6; 8 bases agree with TRBD1. This CDR3 has 18 residues. The V gene end was trimmed by 2 bases and the J gene end by 2 bases; junction bases not matched to a gene: 8. Per the germline V gene, CDR1 is ENHRY and CDR2 is SYGVKD. CDR3 region: CAISEHQGASAGANVLTF. For the CDR3, the DNA is TGTGCCATCAGTGAGCACCAGGGGGCAAGTGCTGGGGCCAACGTCCTGACTTTC.

The rearrangement links TRBV5-1 to TRBJ1-3; 7 bases are a match to TRBD1. With 0 bases clipped from V and 0 bases from J, the junction kept 12 bases outside the gene matches. The CDR3 is 19 residues long. Per germline, CDR1 SGHRS and CDR2 YFSETQ. The CDR3: CASSLAGQSSLSSGNTIYF. For the CDR3, the DNA is TGCGCCAGCAGCTTGGCGGGACAGTCGAGTTTGAGCTCTGGAAACACCATATATTTT.

The CDR3 nucleotides read TGCGCCAGCAGGACCGGGACAGGGAGACTTGGTTCACCCCTCCACTTT. This gives the protein CASRTGTGRLGSPLHF. V is TRBV5-1 and J is TRBJ1-6, with 9 bases matching TRBD1. CDR3 length: 16 amino acids. The junction had 12 bases not matched to a gene; V was cut back by 5 bases and J by 9 bases. Germline V gives CDR1 SGHRS, CDR2 YFSETQ.

This chain links TRBV6-5 with TRBJ1-2, with 7 bases aligning to TRBD1. Germline V CDR1 and CDR2: MNHEY, SVGAGI. Trimming at V came to 6 bases and at J to 8 bases, leaving 9 bases not matched to a gene. The CDR3 runs 13 residues. CDR3 loop: CASRTGQIRGYTF. Written as DNA, the CDR3 is TGTGCCAGCAGGACGGGACAGATACGCGGCTACACCTTC.

The rearrangement links TRBV10-2 to TRBJ2-1; tentatively, D is TRBD1 (5 bases). The CDR3 runs to 14 residues. The germline V and J ends were trimmed by 3 bases and 0 bases, with 6 bases remaining between them. Germline V gene data show CDR1 as WSHSY and CDR2 as SAAADI. The CDR3 is CASSDRASYNEQFF. The CDR3 region has the DNA TGCGCCAGCAGTGACAGGGCCTCCTACAATGAGCAGTTCTTC.

The rearrangement links TRBV7-6 to TRBJ2-5; possible D gene TRBD1, 5 bases. The V end was cut by 1 base, the J end by 7 bases, with 19 bases between. The CDR3 totals 16 residues. Germline CDR1 reads SGHVS; CDR2 reads FNYEAQ. The CDR3 here is CASSLVQGVQGVTQYF. In nucleotides, the CDR3 is TGTGCCAGCAGCTTAGTTCAAGGGGTCCAGGGCGTGACCCAGTACTTC.

In this sample, this clone turned up once. The V gene is TRBV18, the J gene TRBJ2-5; the match to TRBD1 covers 8 bases. Germline trimming cut 3 bases from V and 4 bases from J; bases unmatched to any gene: 10. Germline CDR1 and CDR2: KGHSH and LQKENI. CDR3 size: 16 residues. CDR3 DNA sequence: TGTGCCAGCTCACCCCAACCGGGACAGGAGGGAGAGACCCAGTACTTC. It encodes CASSPQPGQEGETQYF.

The rearrangement links TRBV10-3 to TRBJ1-4; TRBD1 matches at 7 bases. This CDR3 has 14 amino acids. J gave up 3 bases and V 5 bases, and 3 bases lay outside the gene matches. Germline V gene lookup returns CDR1 ENHRY and CDR2 SYGVKD. CDR3 loop: CAISPGQSNEKLFF. CDR3 DNA sequence: TGTGCCATCAGTCCGGGACAGTCTAATGAAAAACTGTTTTTT.

The rearrangement uses TRBV11-3 and TRBJ2-5; the match to TRBD2 covers 8 bases. CDR1 SGHNT and CDR2 YENEEA come from the germline V gene. After removal of 5 bases from V and 4 bases from J, the junction contained 6 bases not matched to a gene. This CDR3 comprises 14 residues. The CDR3 nucleotides are TGTGCCAGCAGCCCGGGGGGGGCCCGAGAGACCCAGTACTTC. It yields the protein CASSPGGARETQYF.

There are a few counts of this clone. The gene calls are TRBV3-1 (or the pseudogene TRBV3-2) and TRBJ1-1; maybe TRBD1 (5 bases). Trimming removed 2 bases from V and 5 bases from J, with 9 bases in between. This CDR3 region has 13 residues. CDR1 and CDR2 from the germline V gene are LGHDT and YNNKEL (reference sequence). CDR3 protein: CASSQQGGTEAFF. The CDR3 coding sequence is TGTGCCAGCAGCCAACAGGGTGGGACTGAAGCTTTCTTT.

The chain uses TRBV7-2 and TRBJ2-7; 8 bases align to TRBD2. The CDR3 spans 12 residues. Germline CDR1 is SGHTA and CDR2 is FQGNSA. V was clipped by 7 bases and J by 3 bases; unmatched bases: 2. The CDR3 coding sequence is TGTGCCAGCACGGCGGGAGGCTACGAGCAGTACTTC. Its translation is CASTAGGYEQYF. Drawing the rest from reference TRBV7-2 and TRBJ2-7, the complete variable domain is GAGVSQSPSNKVTEKGKDVELRCDPISGHTALYWYRQSLGQGLEFLIYFQGNSAPDKSGLPSDRFSAERTGGSVSTLTIQRTQQEDSAVYLCASTAGGYEQYFGPGTRLTVT.

The CDR3 sequence is CASSLGTGGEETQYF. The CDR3 DNA reads as TGTGCCAGCAGCTTAGGGACAGGGGGCGAAGAGACCCAGTACTTC. J is TRBJ2-5 and V is TRBV5-4, with 12 nucleotides matching TRBD1. CDR3 length: 15 amino acids. J gave up 3 bases and V 2 bases, and 2 bases lay outside the gene matches. Germline V gene sequence: CDR1 SGHNT, CDR2 YYREEE (reference sequence).

The chain employs TRBV5-8 and TRBJ2-5; tentative D call: TRBD2 (6 bases). This CDR3 has 15 residues. The germline V and J ends were trimmed by 0 bases and 5 bases, with 14 bases remaining between them. Germline assignment: CDR1 SGHTS and CDR2 YDEGEE. The CDR3 bases are TGTGCCAGCAGCTTGGCCGGCCCGGAGGGGGAGACCCAGTACTTC. This sequence encodes CASSLAGPEGETQYF.

The V and J genes are TRBV7-2 and TRBJ2-2; 13 nucleotides align to TRBD2. The trim removed 5 bases at V and 8 bases at J, leaving 14 bases unmatched. CDR1 SGHTA and CDR2 FQGNSA come from the germline V gene. The CDR3 contains 18 residues. CDR3 residues: CASSPPGLAGFSLGELFF. CDR3 nucleotides: TGTGCCAGCAGCCCTCCGGGACTAGCGGGATTTAGCTTGGGGGAGCTGTTTTTT.

V gene TRBV7-9 combines with J gene TRBJ1-2, with 8 bases matching TRBD1. The CDR3 loop spans 13 amino acids. Looked up from germline, CDR1 is SEHNR and CDR2 is FQNEAQ (reference sequence). The J segment lost 7 bases and the V segment lost 3 bases, leaving 4 bases of the junction unmatched. The CDR3 loop reads CASSFDRGGGYTF. Written as DNA, the CDR3 is TGTGCCAGCAGCTTCGACAGGGGCGGTGGCTACACCTTC.

The J gene is TRBJ2-3, the V gene TRBV4-2; a weak D match, TRBD2 (6 bases). CDR3 length: 16 amino acids. Germline V gene sequence: CDR1 LGHNA, CDR2 YNFKEQ. Trimming stripped 1 base from V and 0 bases from J, with 11 bases between. DNA of the CDR3: TGTGCCAGCAGCCAAGCAGGCGGGATTAGCACAGATACGCAGTATTTT. Translated: CASSQAGGISTDTQYF.

The chain uses TRBV6-5 and TRBJ1-1, with 9 positions matching TRBD1. The CDR3 is made up of 14 amino acids. Germline lookup yields CDR1 MNHEY and CDR2 SVGAGI. V was clipped by 4 bases and J by 4 bases; unmatched bases: 4. CDR3 sequence (DNA): TGTGCCAGCAGTTGGACAGGGGTCGGCACTGAAGCTTTCTTT. Its protein product is CASSWTGVGTEAFF.

CDR3 loop: CASSETIDRVTHNQPQHF. The CDR3, as DNA: TGTGCCAGCAGTGAAACCATTGACAGGGTAACACATAATCAGCCCCAGCATTTT. V usage is TRBV2 and J usage is TRBJ1-5; 7 bases align to TRBD1. The CDR3 has 18 residues. Germline CDR1 and CDR2: SNHLY and FYNNEI. The ends lost 2 bases at V and 4 bases at J; junction bases unmatched: 14. The whole variable domain, filled in from reference TRBV2 and TRBJ1-5, reads EPEVTQTPSHQVTQMGQEVILRCVPISNHLYFYWYRQILGQKVEFLVSFYNNEISEKSEIFDDQFSVERPDGSNFTLKIRSTKLEDSAMYFCASSETIDRVTHNQPQHFGDGTRLSIL.

The chain is built from TRBV29-1 and TRBJ2-1, with a possible D match to TRBD2 (5 bases). Germline loops: CDR1 SQVTM, CDR2 ANQGSEA. V dropped 2 bases and J dropped 2 bases, with 28 bases sitting between them. The CDR3 contains 20 residues. The CDR3 sequence: CSVESPRIGGSFPAYNEQFF. As DNA, the CDR3 is TGCAGCGTTGAAAGCCCCCGTATTGGTGGGAGCTTCCCCGCCTACAATGAGCAGTTCTTC.

The chain employs TRBV7-2 and TRBJ2-5, with 9 bases that match TRBD2. CDR3 length equals 14 residues. Unmatched junction bases numbered 8, after V lost 7 bases and J lost 5 bases. The germline gives CDR1 SGHTA, CDR2 FQGNSA. The CDR3 region has the DNA TGTGCCAGCAATCCTAGCGGGATAGGGGAGACCCAGTACTTC. Translation: CASNPSGIGETQYF.

The chain recombines TRBV27 with TRBJ2-2; TRBD2 agrees at 7 bases. CDR1 is MNHEY, CDR2 SMNVEV, per germline (reference sequence). CDR3 length: 16 amino acids. The J segment lost 1 base and the V segment lost 3 bases, leaving 5 bases of the junction unmatched. CDR3 sequence reads: CASSFWLAENTGELFF. The DNA of the CDR3 is TGTGCCAGCAGTTTTTGGCTAGCGGAGAACACCGGGGAGCTGTTTTTT.

This clone was seen once. The chain employs TRBV25-1 and TRBJ2-1; 12 bases line up with TRBD2. This CDR3 is built from 14 residues. Trimming at V came to 5 bases and at J to 8 bases, leaving 4 bases not matched to a gene. Germline loops: CDR1 MGHDK, CDR2 SYGVNS. CDR3 residues: CASSLAGGLDEQFF. Here the CDR3 DNA reads TGTGCCAGCAGTCTAGCGGGAGGGCTGGATGAGCAGTTCTTC.

The rearrangement links TRBV13 to TRBJ2-3, with 12 bases lining up with TRBD2. The junction had 6 bases not matched to a gene; V was cut back by 4 bases and J by 4 bases. Germline loops: CDR1 PRHDT, CDR2 FYEKMQ (reference sequence). The CDR3 loop spans 16 amino acids. The CDR3 nucleotides read TGTGCCAGCAGCTCTCCTCTAGCGGGAGGGGCAGATACGCAGTATTTT. Protein sequence: CASSSPLAGGADTQYF.

The V and J genes are TRBV5-5 and TRBJ2-7; TRBD2 matches 7 bases. The germline V gene has CDR1 SGHKS and CDR2 YYEKEE (reference sequence). V lost 1 base and J lost 5; bases outside the gene matches: 9. This CDR3 region has 15 residues. CDR3 DNA sequence: TGTGCCAGCAGCTTGTATGGACTAGGTACTAACGAGCAGTACTTC. Translating it yields CASSLYGLGTNEQYF.

This clone has just one count. The rearrangement uses TRBV5-6 and TRBJ2-5; no firm D call. This CDR3 is 13 amino acids long. Germline CDR1 is SGHDT and CDR2 is YYEEEE. V was pared by 0 bases and J by 7 bases, with 10 bases between. The CDR3 sequence: CASSLDRDGTQYF. The CDR3 DNA reads as TGTGCCAGCAGCTTGGACAGAGACGGGACCCAGTACTTC.

This clone was picked up a small number of times. The V call is TRBV6-1, the J call TRBJ1-5; D is perhaps TRBD1 (5 bases). The length of the CDR3 is 15 residues. Trimming pared 0 bases from V and 3 bases from J, leaving 9 bases between. The germline CDR1 and CDR2 sequences are MNHNS and SASEGT. As DNA, the CDR3 is TGTGCCAGCAGTGAAGCGAGCAGGGTCAATCAGCCCCAGCATTTT. Translating gives CASSEASRVNQPQHF.